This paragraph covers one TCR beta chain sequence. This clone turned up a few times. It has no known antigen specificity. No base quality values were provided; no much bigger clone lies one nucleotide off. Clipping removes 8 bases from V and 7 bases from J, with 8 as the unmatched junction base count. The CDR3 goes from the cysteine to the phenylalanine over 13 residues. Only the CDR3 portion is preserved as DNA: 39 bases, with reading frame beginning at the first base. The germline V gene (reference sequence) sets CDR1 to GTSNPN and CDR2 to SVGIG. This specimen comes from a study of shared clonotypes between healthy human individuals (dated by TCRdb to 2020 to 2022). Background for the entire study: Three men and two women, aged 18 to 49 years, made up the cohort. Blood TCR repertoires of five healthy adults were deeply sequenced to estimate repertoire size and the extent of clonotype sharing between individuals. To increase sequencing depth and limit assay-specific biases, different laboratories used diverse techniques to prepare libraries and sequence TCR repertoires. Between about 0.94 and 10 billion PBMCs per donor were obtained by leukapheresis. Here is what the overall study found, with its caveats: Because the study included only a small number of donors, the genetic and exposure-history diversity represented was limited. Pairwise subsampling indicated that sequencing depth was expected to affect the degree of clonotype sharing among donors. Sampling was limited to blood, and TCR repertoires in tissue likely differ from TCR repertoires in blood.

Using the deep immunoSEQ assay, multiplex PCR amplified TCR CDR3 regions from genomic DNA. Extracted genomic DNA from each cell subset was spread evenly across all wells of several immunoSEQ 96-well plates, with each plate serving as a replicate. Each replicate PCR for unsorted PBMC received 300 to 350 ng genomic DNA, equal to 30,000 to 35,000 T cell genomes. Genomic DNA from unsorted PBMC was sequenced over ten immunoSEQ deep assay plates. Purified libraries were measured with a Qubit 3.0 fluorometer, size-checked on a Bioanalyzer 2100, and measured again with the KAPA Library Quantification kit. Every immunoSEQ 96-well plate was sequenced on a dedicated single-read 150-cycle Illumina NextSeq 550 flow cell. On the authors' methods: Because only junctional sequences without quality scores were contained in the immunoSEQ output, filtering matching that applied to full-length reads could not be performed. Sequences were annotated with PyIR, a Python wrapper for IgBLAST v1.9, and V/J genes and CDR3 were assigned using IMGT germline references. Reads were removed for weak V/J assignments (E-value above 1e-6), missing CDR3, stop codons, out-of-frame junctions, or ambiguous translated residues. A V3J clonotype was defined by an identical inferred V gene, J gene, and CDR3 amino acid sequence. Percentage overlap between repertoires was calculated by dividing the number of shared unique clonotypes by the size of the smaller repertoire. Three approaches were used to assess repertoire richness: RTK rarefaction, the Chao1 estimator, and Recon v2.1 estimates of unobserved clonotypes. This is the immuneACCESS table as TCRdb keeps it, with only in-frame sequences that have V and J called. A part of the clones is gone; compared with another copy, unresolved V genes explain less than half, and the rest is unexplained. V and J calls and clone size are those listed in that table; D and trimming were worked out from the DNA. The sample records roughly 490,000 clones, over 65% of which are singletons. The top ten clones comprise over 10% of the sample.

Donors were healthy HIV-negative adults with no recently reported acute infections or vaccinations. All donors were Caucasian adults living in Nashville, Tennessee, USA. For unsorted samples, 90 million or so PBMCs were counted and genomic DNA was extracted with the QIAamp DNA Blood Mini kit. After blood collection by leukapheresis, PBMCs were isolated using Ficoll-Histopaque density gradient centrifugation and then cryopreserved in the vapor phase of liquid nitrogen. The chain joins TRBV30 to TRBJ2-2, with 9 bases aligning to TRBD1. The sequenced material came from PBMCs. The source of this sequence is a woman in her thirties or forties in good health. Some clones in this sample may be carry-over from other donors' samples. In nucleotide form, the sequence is TGTGCCGGAAACAGGGGGCTGGGCGGGGAGCTGTTTTTT. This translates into CAGNRGLGGELFF.